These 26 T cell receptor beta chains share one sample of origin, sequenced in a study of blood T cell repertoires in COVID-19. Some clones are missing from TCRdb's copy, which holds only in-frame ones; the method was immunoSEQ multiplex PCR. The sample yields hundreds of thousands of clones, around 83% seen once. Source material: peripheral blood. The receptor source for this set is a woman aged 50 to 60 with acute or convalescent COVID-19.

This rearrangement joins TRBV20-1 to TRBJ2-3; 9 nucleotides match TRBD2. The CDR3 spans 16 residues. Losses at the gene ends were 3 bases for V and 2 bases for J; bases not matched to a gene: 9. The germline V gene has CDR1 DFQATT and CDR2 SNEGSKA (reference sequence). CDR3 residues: CSASSGREGLTDTQYF. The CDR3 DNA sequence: TGCAGTGCTAGTTCGGGGCGGGAGGGCCTCACAGATACGCAGTATTTT.

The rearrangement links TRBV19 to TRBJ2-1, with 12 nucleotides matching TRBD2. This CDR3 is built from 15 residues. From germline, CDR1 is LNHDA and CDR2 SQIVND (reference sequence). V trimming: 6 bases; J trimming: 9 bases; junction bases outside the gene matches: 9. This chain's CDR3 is CASSPLAGGPGEQFF. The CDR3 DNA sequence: TGTGCCAGTAGCCCCCTAGCGGGAGGGCCGGGTGAGCAGTTCTTC.

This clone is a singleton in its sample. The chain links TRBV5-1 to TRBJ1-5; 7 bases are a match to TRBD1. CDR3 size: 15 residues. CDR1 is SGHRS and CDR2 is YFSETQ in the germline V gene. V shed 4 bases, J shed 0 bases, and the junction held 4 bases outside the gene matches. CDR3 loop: CASSRGTDSNQPQHF. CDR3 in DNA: TGCGCCAGCAGCAGGGGGACAGATAGCAATCAGCCCCAGCATTTT.

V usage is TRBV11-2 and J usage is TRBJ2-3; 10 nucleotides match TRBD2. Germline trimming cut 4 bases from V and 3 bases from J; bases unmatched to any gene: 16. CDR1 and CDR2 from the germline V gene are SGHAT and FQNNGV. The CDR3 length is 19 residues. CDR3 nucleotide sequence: TGTGCCAGCAGCTCCACCGTGGGGCTAGCGGGAGAACCGACAGATACGCAGTATTTT. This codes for CASSSTVGLAGEPTDTQYF.

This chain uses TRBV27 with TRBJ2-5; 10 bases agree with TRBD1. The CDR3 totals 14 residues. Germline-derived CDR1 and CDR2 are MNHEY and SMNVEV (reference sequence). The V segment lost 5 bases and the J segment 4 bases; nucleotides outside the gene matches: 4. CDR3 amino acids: CASSPWTGGETQYF. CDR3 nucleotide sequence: TGTGCCAGCAGTCCCTGGACAGGGGGAGAGACCCAGTACTTC.

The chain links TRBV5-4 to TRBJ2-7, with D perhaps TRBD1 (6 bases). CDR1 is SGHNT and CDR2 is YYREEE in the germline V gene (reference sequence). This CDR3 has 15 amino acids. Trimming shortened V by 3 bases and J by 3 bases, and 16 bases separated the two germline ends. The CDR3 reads CASSSNRDIGYEQYF. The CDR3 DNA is TGTGCCAGCAGCTCAAACAGGGATATAGGCTACGAGCAGTACTTC.

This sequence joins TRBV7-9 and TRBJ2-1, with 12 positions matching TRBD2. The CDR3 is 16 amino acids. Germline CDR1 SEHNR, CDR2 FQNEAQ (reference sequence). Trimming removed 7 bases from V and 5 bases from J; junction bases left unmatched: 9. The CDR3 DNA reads TGTGCCAGCACCATCTGGCTAGCGGGAGGGAACAATGAGCAGTTCTTC. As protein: CASTIWLAGGNNEQFF.

The CDR3 sequence is CASSLAGSGAYEQYF. CDR3 in DNA: TGCGCCAGCAGCTTGGCGGGTAGCGGCGCCTACGAGCAGTACTTC. The V and J genes are TRBV5-1 and TRBJ2-7, with a weak D call TRBD2 (6 bases). CDR3 size: 15 residues. Trimming stripped 0 bases from V and 2 bases from J, with 12 bases between. Germline CDR1 reads SGHRS; CDR2 reads YFSETQ.

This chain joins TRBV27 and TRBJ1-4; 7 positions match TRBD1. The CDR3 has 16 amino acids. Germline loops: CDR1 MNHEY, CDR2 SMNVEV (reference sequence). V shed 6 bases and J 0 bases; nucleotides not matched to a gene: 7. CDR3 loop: CASSRYQGATNEKLFF. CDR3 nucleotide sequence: TGTGCCAGCAGCCGATACCAGGGGGCAACTAATGAAAAACTGTTTTTT.

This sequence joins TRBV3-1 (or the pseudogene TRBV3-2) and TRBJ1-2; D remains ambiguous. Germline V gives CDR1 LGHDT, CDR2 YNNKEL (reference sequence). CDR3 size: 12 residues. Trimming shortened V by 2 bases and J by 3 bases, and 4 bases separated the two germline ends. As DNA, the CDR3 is TGTGCCAGCAGCCAATCATACTATGGCTACACCTTC. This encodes CASSQSYYGYTF.

DNA of the CDR3: TGTGCCAGCAGGAGACAGTGGCCATCCACCGGGGAGCTGTTTTTT. Protein: CASRRQWPSTGELFF. This chain joins TRBV2 and TRBJ2-2, with D perhaps matching TRBD1 (5 bases). This CDR3 region has 15 residues. The ends were cut back, 6 bases at V and 4 bases at J, with 15 bases in the middle. Germline V lookup: CDR1 SNHLY, CDR2 FYNNEI.

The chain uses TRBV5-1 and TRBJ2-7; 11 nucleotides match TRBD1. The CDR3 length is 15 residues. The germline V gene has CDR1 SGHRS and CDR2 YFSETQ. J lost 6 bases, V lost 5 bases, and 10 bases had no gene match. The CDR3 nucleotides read TGCGCCAGCAGTAATGGACAGGGGGCGTCTGGCGAGCAGTACTTC. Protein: CASSNGQGASGEQYF.

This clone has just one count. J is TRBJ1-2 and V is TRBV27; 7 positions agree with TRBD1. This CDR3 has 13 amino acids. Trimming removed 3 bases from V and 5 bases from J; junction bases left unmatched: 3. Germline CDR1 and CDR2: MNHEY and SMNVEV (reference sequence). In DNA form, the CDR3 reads TGTGCCAGCAGTTTTGAACAGGGGTATGGCTACACCTTC. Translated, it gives CASSFEQGYGYTF.

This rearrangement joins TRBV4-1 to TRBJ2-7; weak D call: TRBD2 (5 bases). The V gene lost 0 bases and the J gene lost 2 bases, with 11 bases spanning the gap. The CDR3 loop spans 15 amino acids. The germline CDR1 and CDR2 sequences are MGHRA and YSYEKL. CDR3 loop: CASSQDSRATYEQYF. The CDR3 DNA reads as TGCGCCAGCAGCCAAGATTCGAGGGCCACCTACGAGCAGTACTTC.

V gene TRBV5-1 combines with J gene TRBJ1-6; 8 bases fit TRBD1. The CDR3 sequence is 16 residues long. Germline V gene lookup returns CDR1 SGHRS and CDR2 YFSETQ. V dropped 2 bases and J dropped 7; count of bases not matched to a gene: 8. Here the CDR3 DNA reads TGCGCCAGCAGCTTAATACCGGGACAGGAAAATTCACCCCTCCACTTT. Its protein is CASSLIPGQENSPLHF.

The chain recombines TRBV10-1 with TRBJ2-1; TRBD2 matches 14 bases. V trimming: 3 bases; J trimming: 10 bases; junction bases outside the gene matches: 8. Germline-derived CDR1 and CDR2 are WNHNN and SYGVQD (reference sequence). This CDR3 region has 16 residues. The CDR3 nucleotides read TGCGCCAGCAGTGAATCCGGGACTAGCGGGAGAGGAGAGCAGTTCTTC. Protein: CASSESGTSGRGEQFF.

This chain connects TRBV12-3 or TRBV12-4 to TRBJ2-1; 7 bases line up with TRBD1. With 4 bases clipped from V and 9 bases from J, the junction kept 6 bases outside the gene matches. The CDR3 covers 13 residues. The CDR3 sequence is CASSWRQGGEQFF. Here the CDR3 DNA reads TGTGCCAGCAGTTGGAGACAGGGTGGTGAGCAGTTCTTC.

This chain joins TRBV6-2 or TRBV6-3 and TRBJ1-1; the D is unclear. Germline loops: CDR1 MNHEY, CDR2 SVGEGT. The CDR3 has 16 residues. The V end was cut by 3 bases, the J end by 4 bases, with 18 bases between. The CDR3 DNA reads TGTGCCAGCAGTTATTCCAGCGTGGTCCCGGGCACTGAAGCTTTCTTT. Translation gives CASSYSSVVPGTEAFF.

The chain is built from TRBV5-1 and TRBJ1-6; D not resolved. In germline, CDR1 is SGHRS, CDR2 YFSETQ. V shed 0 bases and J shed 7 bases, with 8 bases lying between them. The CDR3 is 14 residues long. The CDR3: CASSLERYNSPLHF. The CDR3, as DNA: TGCGCCAGCAGCTTGGAGCGGTACAATTCACCCCTCCACTTT.

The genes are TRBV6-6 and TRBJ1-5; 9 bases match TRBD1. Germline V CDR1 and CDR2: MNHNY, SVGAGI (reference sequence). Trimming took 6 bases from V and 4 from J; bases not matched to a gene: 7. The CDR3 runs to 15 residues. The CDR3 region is CASSPTGGRNQPQHF. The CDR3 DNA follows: TGTGCCAGCAGCCCGACAGGGGGGCGGAATCAGCCCCAGCATTTT.

This CDR3 reads CASSTSGNEQFF. CDR3 nucleotide sequence: TGTGCCAGCAGCACCAGTGGCAATGAGCAGTTCTTC. The chain joins TRBV9 to TRBJ2-1, with D uncertain. The V end was cut by 4 bases, the J end by 6 bases, with 8 bases between. The germline CDR1 and CDR2 sequences are SGDLS and YYNGEE. The CDR3 runs to 12 residues. Full variable domain (outside the CDR3, taken from reference TRBV9 and TRBJ2-1): DSGVTQTPKHLITATGQRVTLRCSPRSGDLSVYWYQQSLDQGLQFLIQYYNGEERAKGNILERFSAQQFPDLHSELNLSSLELGDSALYFCASSTSGNEQFFGPGTRLTVL.

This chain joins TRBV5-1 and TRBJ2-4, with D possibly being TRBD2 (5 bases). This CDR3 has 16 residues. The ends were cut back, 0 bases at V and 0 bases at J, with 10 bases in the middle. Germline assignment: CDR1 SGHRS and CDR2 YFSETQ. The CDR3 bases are TGCGCCAGCAGCTTGGGAGGGTCCTTAGCCAAAAACATTCAGTACTTC. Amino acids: CASSLGGSLAKNIQYF.

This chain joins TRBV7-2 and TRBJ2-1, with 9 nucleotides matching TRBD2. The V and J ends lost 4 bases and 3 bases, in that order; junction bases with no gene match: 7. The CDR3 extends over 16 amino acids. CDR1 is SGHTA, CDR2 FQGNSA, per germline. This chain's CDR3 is CASSSIAGVVYNEQFF. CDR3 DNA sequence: TGTGCCAGCAGCTCTATAGCGGGAGTCGTCTACAATGAGCAGTTCTTC.

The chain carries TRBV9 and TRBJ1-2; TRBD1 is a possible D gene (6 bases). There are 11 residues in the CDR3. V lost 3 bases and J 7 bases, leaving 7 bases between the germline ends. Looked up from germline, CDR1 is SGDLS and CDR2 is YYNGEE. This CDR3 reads CASSGTVGYTF. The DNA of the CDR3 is TGTGCCAGCAGCGGGACAGTTGGCTACACCTTC.

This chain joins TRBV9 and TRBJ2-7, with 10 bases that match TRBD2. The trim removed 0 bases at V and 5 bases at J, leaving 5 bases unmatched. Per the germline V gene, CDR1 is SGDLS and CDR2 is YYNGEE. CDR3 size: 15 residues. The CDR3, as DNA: TGTGCCAGCAGCGTAGAACTAGCGGGAAGGAACGAGCAGTACTTC. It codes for CASSVELAGRNEQYF.

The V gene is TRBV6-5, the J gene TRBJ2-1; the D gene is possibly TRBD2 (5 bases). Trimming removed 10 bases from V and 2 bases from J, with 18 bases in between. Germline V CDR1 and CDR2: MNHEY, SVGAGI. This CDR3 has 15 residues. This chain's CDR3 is CATDRDFGPYNEQFF. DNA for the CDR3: TGTGCCACCGACCGGGATTTTGGCCCCTACAATGAGCAGTTCTTC.